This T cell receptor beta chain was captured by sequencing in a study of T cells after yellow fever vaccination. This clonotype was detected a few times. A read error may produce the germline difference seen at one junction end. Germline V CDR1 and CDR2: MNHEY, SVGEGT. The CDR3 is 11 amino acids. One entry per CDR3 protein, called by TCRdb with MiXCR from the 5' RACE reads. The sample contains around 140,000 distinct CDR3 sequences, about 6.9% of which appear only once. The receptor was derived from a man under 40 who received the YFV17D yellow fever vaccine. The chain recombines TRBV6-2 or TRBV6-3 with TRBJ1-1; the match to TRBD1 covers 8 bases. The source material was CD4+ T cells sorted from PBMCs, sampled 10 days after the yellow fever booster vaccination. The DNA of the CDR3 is TGTGCCAGCAGCCAAGGGACAGGAGCTCTCTTT. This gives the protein CASSQGTGALF.